The present T cell receptor (beta chain) was sequenced within a study of identical twins (dated by TCRdb to 2016 to 2017). Broadly, across the study: The study deep-sequenced TCR alpha and beta repertoires from monozygotic twins, unrelated adults of various ages and cord blood to test whether fetal clonotypes persist. Replicate twin experiments were performed at different times using different library preparation protocols to rule out contamination. Broader findings and caveats from the paper: Excess twin sharing in beta out-of-frame sequences was weaker because fewer shared sequences lowered the signal-to-noise ratio. Because the same donors could not be followed over many years, the conclusions depended on cross-sectional statistical analysis. Out-of-frame TCR alpha sharing in monozygotic twins was systematically underestimated by recombination models, whereas sharing between unrelated individuals was in agreement with the recombination models. Abundant cord blood beta clonotypes had fewer insertions, young adult naive repertoires showed a similar but weaker trend, and memory repertoires showed no such trend. Compared with coincidental sharing between unrelated individuals, an excess of low generation-probability sequences was observed among out-of-frame TCR alpha sequences shared between twins. Zero-insertion analyses could be partly confounded by invariant T cells such as MAIT and iNKT, though diverse VJ usage argued against such confounding for most clonotypes.

Receptor libraries were prepared by 5' RACE. Sequencing relied on an Illumina HiSeq 2000. A universal primer binding site was introduced by template switching, and a unique molecular identifier was present in the final cDNA, enabling accurate counting of TCR cDNA molecules. Specific primers in the conserved constant-segment region were used to synthesize first-strand cDNA for the TCR alpha and beta chains. To control for contamination, every cDNA library was double barcoded, receiving both a SMART-Mk sample barcode and Illumina barcodes. TruSeq adapter sequences and Illumina sample barcodes were added in two successive PCR steps. The TCR alpha and beta cDNA libraries were sequenced on the Illumina HiSeq platform using custom primers. The original methods were these. MiGEC processed the raw reads to extract unique molecular identifiers, while MiXCR was used to determine the CDR3 positions. For each individual, recombination models were inferred using an EM algorithm with the repgenHMM and IGoR tools. The tcR package in R was used for shared clonotype analysis, with sharing normalized by the product of cloneset sizes. To study raw recombination free of thymic and clonal selection effects, out-of-frame nonproductive sequences were analyzed. The public reads were reanalyzed by TCRdb: fastp trimming at Q25, MiXCR alignment, in-frame beta chains only. Every distinct CDR3 protein forms one entry, paired with its most common genes and DNA. TCRdb's processing, not the authors' own work, is the source of the V and J calls. Recorded for this sample are about 520,000 distinct CDR3 sequences; approximately 22% of them occurred a single time. The ten largest clones capture 0.75% to 0.95% of the sample.

With respect to this clonotype: Its antigen remains undetermined. No much larger clonotype is one base removed from it; base qualities were not supplied.

V loses 4 bases, J loses 0 bases, and the germline ends lie 9 bases apart. The CDR3 spans 14 residues, from the cysteine through the phenylalanine. The entry retains the CDR3 DNA only, 42 bases that are in frame from base 1. CDR1 and CDR2 are drawn from the germline V gene: LGHNA, YSLEER. Every donor was a healthy Caucasian. The twin cohort comprised three pairs of female monozygotic twins, all aged roughly 18 to 30 years. Positive isolation kits from Invitrogen were used to isolate CD4+ and CD8+ T cell populations. This sample was also put to use in a study of T cells expressing NK-cell markers. The second paper states: TCR beta-chain repertoires were profiled in sorted CD3+CD56+NKG2C+, CD3+CD56+NKG2C- and CD3+CD56-NKG2C+ T-cell subsets from several donors. Most of the eight sequenced donors were HCMV-seropositive and one was HCMV-seronegative. To restrict sorting to alphabetaTCR-expressing T cells, an anti-gammadeltaTCR antibody was added in several experiments. In more than 5 donors, the dominant CD3+CD56+NKG2C+ clonotypes were found to rank among the top 10 CD8+ clonotypes and to make up 1.0-7.0% of CD8+ T cells. Those dominant clonotypes were again the most abundant among CD3+CD56-NKG2C+ cells in a handful of donors, at roughly 25-65%. Whether the expanded NKG2C-expressing T cell clones were specific for HCMV antigens remained unclear. The eight sequenced donors were randomly selected healthy volunteers, three men and five women. HCMV-specific IgG was detected in serum with a commercial ELISA kit to determine HCMV serostatus. MIGEC was used to demultiplex reads and group reads by UMI, and MiTCR was used to assemble and quantify clonotypes. To exclude erroneous sequences, only TCR cDNA sequences supported by at least two reads were retained. The tcR package was used for downstream repertoire analysis, and clonotypes were matched across fractions by CDR3 nucleotide sequence plus V segment. VDJmatch was used to annotate antigen specificity against VDJdb, with one amino acid substitution in CDR3 allowed.

This sequence was found in a woman aged 18 to 35 in good health. The sample was CD4+ T cells sorted from blood. The chain is made from TRBV4-3 and TRBJ2-5; the D gene remains uncertain. The CDR3 reads CASSRNRYQETQYF. The sequenced DNA is TGCGCCAGCAGCCGAAACCGGTACCAAGAGACCCAGTACTTC.